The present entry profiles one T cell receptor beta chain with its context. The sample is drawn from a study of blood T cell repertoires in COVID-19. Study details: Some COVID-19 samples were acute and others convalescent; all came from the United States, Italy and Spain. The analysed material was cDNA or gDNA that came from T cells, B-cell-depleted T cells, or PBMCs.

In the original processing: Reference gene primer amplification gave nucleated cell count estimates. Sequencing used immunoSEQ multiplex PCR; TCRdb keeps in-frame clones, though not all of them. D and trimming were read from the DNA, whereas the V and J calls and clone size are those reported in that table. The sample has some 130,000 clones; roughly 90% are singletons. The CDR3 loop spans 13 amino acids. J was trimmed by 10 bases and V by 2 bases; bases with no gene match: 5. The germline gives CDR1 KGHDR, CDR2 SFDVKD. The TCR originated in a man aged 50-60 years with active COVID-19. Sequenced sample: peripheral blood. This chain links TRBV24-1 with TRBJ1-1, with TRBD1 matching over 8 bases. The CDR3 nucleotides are TGTGCCACCAGTGATTCTGGACAGGGTGGAGCTTTCTTT. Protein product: CATSDSGQGGAFF.